This paragraph reports one T cell receptor (beta chain). This record belongs to a study of T cell responses to AZD1222 COVID-19 vaccine. Clones were sequenced by immunoSEQ multiplex PCR, and TCRdb holds only the in-frame ones, with some missing. The sample shows around 180,000 clones, roughly 94% of them seen only once. Germline V gene data show CDR1 as SQVTM and CDR2 as ANQGSEA. This CDR3 has 13 amino acids. Trimming shortened V by 3 bases and J by 1 base, and 9 bases separated the two germline ends. V gene TRBV29-1 combines with J gene TRBJ1-1, with a tentative D call TRBD1 (6 bases). The sequencing used peripheral blood, collected 28 days after the second AZD1222 dose. The sequence derives from an adult who received the AZD1222 COVID-19 vaccine. The CDR3 sequence: CSVEQGQNTEAFF. The CDR3, as DNA: TGCAGCGTTGAGCAGGGGCAGAACACTGAAGCTTTCTTT.